This T cell receptor (beta chain) is drawn from a study of blood T cell repertoires in COVID-19. Participants were aged roughly 18 to 100 years from around 24 US areas. Only a few counts were recorded for this clone. Original processing methods: Reference gene primer amplification in the assay estimated nucleated cell counts. Assay used: immunoSEQ multiplex PCR; TCRdb lists only in-frame clones, some missing. V and J calls and clone size are copied from that table; D and trimming were computed from the DNA. The data contain fewer than 300,000 clones, 75% to 95% of them singletons. Trimming pared 6 bases from V and 0 bases from J, leaving 15 bases between. From germline, CDR1 is MDHEN and CDR2 SYDVKM. This CDR3 spans 15 amino acids.

This TCR came from a woman aged 30 to 39 who had recovered from COVID-19. The sample taken for sequencing was PBMCs or T cells enriched from blood (not recorded which). The rearrangement joins TRBV28 to TRBJ2-7, with D maybe TRBD1 (6 bases). CDR3 DNA sequence: TGTGCCAGCAGCCAAGCAGGGGACCTCTCCTACGAGCAGTACTTC. Translated: CASSQAGDLSYEQYF.